This section outlines one T cell receptor (beta chain) sequence together with its context. Its antigen is not identified. Repertoires were generated with immunoSEQ multiplex PCR, while TCRdb's copy carries only in-frame clones and drops some. Of tens of thousands of clones in the sample, roughly 91% were seen once. This record belongs to a study of neoadjuvant nivolumab and ipilimumab in lung cancer. Study-level points and caveats: TCR receptors were sequenced in few samples.

Source: blood, taken before neoadjuvant nivolumab, alone or with ipilimumab. The clonotype comes from an adult with non-small cell lung cancer. Some clones in this sample may be carry-over from other donors' samples.

This CDR3 reads CASSLDRGLEQFF. CDR3 in DNA: TGTGCCAGCAGTCTCGACAGGGGATTGGAGCAGTTCTTC. The chain is built from TRBV6-5 and TRBJ2-1, with 8 bases fitting TRBD1. There are 13 residues in the CDR3. With 5 bases clipped from V and 10 bases from J, the junction kept 7 bases outside the gene matches. Germline-derived CDR1 and CDR2 are MNHEY and SVGAGI.